The text below deals with one T cell receptor (beta chain). What it recognizes is unknown. This entry is derived from a study of T cells in tuberculosis. Overall study findings and caveats: The TCR-beta difference was not significant; alpha differences partly reflected length.

This CDR3 is built from 14 residues. V gave up 4 bases and J gave up 8 bases; unmatched junction bases: 9. The germline CDR1 and CDR2 sequences are SGDLS and YYNGEE. Produced via immunoSEQ multiplex PCR; TCRdb's table is partial and in-frame only. Of over 30,000 clones listed, 95% to 97% are singletons. The sequenced sample was PBMCs. This chain uses TRBV9 with TRBJ1-2, with TRBD1 matching 9 bases. The TCR sequence derives from a donor aged 10-30 years with latent tuberculosis or without tuberculosis infection. CDR3 DNA: TGTGCCAGCAGCAAGTCGGGACAGGGCGGGGGCTACACCTTC. The encoded protein is CASSKSGQGGGYTF.